Here is one TCR beta chain with its context. Mismatch with germline at one junction end may stem from a read error. Germline V gene data show CDR1 as LNHDA and CDR2 as SQIVND (reference sequence). The CDR3 totals 13 residues. This sample was taken from a study of T cells in Graves' hyperthyroidism and ophthalmopathy. Template material for amplifying TCR beta CDR3 regions consisted of RNA transcripts. When the TCR CDR3 underwent first-round RT-PCR, the HTBI primer set was used. TCRdb re-called the multiplex PCR reads with MiXCR, one entry per CDR3 protein. The table includes around 530,000 distinct CDR3 sequences, under 20% detected once.

The TCR comes from a young woman with Graves' ophthalmopathy. The sequenced material came from blood. V is TRBV19 and J is TRBJ1-1, with TRBD1 matching over 7 bases. The CDR3 region is CAGRSTGATKAFF. The CDR3 region has the DNA TGTGCCGGAAGGTCAACAGGGGCCACTAAAGCTTTCTTT.